This T cell receptor (beta chain) appears in the sequencing data of a study of cytomegalovirus exposure and HLA in healthy donors. V lost 0 bases, J lost 4 bases, and 3 bases stayed unmatched. The CDR3 spans 14 residues. In germline, CDR1 is SGDLS, CDR2 YYNGEE. The PCR ran on 60 Vbeta and 13 Jbeta primers. Data came from immunoSEQ multiplex PCR; TCRdb stores just in-frame clones and leaves some out. In the table there are some 97,000 clones, around 80% of which are singletons. Source material: PBMCs. This sequence was found in a woman under 30 in good health and CMV-seronegative. J is TRBJ2-7 and V is TRBV9; 8 positions agree with TRBD2. CDR3 in DNA: TGTGCCAGCAGCGTAGAGGGACTAGGTTACGAGCAGTACTTC. This codes for CASSVEGLGYEQYF. The variable domain in full, completed from reference TRBV9 and TRBJ2-7, reads DSGVTQTPKHLITATGQRVTLRCSPRSGDLSVYWYQQSLDQGLQFLIQYYNGEERAKGNILERFSAQQFPDLHSELNLSSLELGDSALYFCASSVEGLGYEQYFGPGTRLTVT.